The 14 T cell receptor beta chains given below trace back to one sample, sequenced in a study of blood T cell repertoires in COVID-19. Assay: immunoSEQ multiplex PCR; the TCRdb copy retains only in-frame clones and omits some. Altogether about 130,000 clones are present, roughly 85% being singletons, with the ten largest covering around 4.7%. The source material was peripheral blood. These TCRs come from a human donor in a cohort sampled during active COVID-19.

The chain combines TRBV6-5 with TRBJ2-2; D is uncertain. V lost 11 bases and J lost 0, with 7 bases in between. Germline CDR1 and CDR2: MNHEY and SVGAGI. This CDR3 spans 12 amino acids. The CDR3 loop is CAANSNTGELFF. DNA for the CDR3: TGTGCCGCAAACTCGAACACCGGGGAGCTGTTTTTT.

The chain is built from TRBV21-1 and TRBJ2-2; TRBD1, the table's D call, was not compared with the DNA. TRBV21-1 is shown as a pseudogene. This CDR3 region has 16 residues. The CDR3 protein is CASSKVSGQILGELFF. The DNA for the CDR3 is TGTGCCAGCAGCAAAGTATCGGGACAGATCTTGGGGGAGCTGTTTTTT.

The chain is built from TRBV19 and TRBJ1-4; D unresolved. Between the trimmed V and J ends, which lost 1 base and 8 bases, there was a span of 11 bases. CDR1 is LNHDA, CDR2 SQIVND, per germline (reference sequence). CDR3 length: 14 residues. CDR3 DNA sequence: TGTGCCAGTAGTATAGCCAGTCAATCCGAAAAACTGTTTTTT. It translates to CASSIASQSEKLFF. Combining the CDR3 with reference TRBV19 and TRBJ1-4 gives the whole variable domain DGGITQSPKYLFRKEGQNVTLSCEQNLNHDAMYWYRQDPGQGLRLIYYSQIVNDFQKGDIAEGYSVSREKKESFPLTVTSAQKNPTAFYLCASSIASQSEKLFFGSGTQLSVL.

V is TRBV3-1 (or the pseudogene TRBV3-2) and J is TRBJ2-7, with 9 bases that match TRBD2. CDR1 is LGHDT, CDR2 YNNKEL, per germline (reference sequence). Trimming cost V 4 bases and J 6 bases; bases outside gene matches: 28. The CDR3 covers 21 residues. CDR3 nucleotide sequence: TGTGCCAGCAGCCGAACCAACCCGATGTGTGAGCGGGGGGAAATGTTTTGCGAGCAGTACTTC. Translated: CASSRTNPMCERGEMFCEQYF.

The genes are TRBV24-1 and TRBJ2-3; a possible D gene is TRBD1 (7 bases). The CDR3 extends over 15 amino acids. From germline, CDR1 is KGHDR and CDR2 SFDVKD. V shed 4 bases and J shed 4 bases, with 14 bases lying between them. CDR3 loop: CATSELGGTADTQYF. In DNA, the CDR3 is TGTGCCACCAGTGAGCTTGGGGGGACAGCAGATACGCAGTATTTT.

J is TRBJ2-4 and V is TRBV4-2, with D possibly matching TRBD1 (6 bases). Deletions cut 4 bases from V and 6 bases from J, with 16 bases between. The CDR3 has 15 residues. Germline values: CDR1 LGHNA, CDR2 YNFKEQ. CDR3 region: CASSPRGYEGNIQYF. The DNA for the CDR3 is TGTGCCAGCAGCCCGAGGGGGTACGAGGGAAACATTCAGTACTTC.

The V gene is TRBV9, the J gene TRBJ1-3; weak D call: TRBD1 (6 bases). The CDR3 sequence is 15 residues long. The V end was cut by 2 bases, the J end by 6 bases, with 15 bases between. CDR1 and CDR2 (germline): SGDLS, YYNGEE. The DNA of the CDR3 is TGTGCCAGCAGCGTTCGAGTAGGGGGGGAAAACACCATATATTTT. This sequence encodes CASSVRVGGENTIYF.

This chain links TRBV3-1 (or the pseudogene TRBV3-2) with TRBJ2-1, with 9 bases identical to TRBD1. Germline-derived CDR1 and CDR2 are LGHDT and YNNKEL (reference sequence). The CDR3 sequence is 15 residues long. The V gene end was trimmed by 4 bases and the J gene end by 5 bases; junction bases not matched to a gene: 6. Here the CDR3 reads CASSPPGTGNNEQFF. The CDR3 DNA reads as TGTGCCAGCAGCCCCCCCGGGACAGGGAACAATGAGCAGTTCTTC.

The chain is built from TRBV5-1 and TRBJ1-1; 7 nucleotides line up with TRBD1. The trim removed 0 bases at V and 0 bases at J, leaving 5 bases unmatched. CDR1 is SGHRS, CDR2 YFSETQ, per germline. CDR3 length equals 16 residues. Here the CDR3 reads CASSLGQGALNTEAFF. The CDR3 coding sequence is TGCGCCAGCAGCTTGGGACAGGGAGCTTTGAACACTGAAGCTTTCTTT.

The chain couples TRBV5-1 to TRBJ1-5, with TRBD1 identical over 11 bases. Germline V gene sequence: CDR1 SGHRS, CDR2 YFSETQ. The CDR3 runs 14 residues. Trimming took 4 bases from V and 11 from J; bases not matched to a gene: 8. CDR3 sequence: CASSQGQGVGTQHF. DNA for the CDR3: TGCGCCAGCAGCCAGGGACAGGGGGTAGGAACCCAGCATTTT.

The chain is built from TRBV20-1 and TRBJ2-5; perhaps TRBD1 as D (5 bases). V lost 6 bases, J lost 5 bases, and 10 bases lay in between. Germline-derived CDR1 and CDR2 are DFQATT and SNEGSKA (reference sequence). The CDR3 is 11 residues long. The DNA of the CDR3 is TGCAGTGCCAGGGTTATGGAGACCCAGTACTTC. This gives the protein CSARVMETQYF.

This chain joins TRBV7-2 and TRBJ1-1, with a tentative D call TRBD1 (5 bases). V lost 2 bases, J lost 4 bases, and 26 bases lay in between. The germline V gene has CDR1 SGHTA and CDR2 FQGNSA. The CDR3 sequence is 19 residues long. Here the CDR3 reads CASSLLARGIGGRGTEAFF. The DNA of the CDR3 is TGTGCCAGCAGCTTATTAGCCCGAGGGATCGGGGGGAGAGGCACTGAAGCTTTCTTT.

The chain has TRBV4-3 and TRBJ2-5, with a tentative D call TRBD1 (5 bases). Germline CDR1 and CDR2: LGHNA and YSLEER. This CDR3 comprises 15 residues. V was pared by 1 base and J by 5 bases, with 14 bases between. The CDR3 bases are TGCGCCAGCAGCCAAGCCCCTACAGGAACGGAGACCCAGTACTTC. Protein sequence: CASSQAPTGTETQYF.

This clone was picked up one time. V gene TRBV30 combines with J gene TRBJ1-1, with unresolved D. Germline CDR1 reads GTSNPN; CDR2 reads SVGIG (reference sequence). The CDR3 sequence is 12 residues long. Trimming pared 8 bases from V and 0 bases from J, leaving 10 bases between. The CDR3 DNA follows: TGTGCCCGTACAGTGATGAACACTGAAGCTTTCTTT. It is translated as CARTVMNTEAFF.